The clone carrying this T cell receptor (beta chain) occurred a few times. Antigen unknown. This CDR3 region has 13 residues. The V end lost 4 bases, the J end lost 9 bases, and 13 bases lay between the germline ends. Germline loops: CDR1 SNHLY, CDR2 FYNNEI. This sample was included in a study of molecular identifiers for immune sequencing clone quantification. As for the study in general: The replicate experiment used RNA from approximately 20,000 or 100,000 naive CD8 cells. This RNA was split into five aliquots, and four of them were sequenced.

Naive CD8 libraries came from around 18,000 to 910,000 sorted cells with 10%, 30% or 50% RNA. Findings and caveats of the study: Single-cell amounts of spiked Jurkat TCR RNA were reportedly detectable among some 1 million naive cells.

It was with previously described methods and listed TCR primers that bulk TCR libraries were made. TCRdb re-called the PCR reads with MiXCR, one entry per CDR3 protein. Among approximately 630,000 distinct CDR3 sequences listed, approximately 24% were seen once. The chain recombines TRBV2 with TRBJ2-1; D not certain. The TCR originated in a human donor in good health. Some libraries in this study had Jurkat cell RNA spiked in. Sequencing was carried out using naive CD8+ T cells from blood, with Jurkat cell RNA spiked in. Subset reported: FACS-sorted CD8+CD4-CCR7+CD45RA+ naive T cells. CDR3 sequence reads: CASSGYYGFEQFF. CDR3 DNA sequence: TGTGCCAGCAGTGGTTATTATGGGTTTGAGCAGTTCTTC. Full variable domain (missing parts from reference TRBV2 and TRBJ2-1): EPEVTQTPSHQVTQMGQEVILRCVPISNHLYFYWYRQILGQKVEFLVSFYNNEISEKSEIFDDQFSVERPDGSNFTLKIRSTKLEDSAMYFCASSGYYGFEQFFGPGTRLTVL.